The next 26 T cell receptor beta chains were all read from a single sample in a study of T-cell memory formation after mild COVID-19. In TCRdb, the 5' RACE reads were re-called with MiXCR into one record per CDR3 protein. The data hold under 300,000 distinct CDR3 sequences, with 7.5% to 10% observed a single time. Input material: PBMCs or a T cell subset sorted from them (not recorded which). All receptors derive from a young man who had mild COVID-19 (a few samples of this study predate the infection). Cell type and time point are not known.

This clonotype was recorded at least ten times. The CDR3 loop reads CASSWTGSYEQYF. Written as DNA, the CDR3 is TGTGCCAGCAGCTGGACAGGTTCCTACGAGCAGTACTTC. This sequence joins TRBV7-2 and TRBJ2-7; 7 nucleotides agree with TRBD1. Losses at the gene ends were 4 bases for V and 1 base for J; bases not matched to a gene: 1. The CDR3 runs 13 residues. Germline V gene sequence: CDR1 SGHTA, CDR2 FQGNSA.

The sample holds a few counts of this clonotype. This sequence joins TRBV20-1 and TRBJ2-3; D is perhaps TRBD1 or TRBD2 (6 bases each). The V gene lost 6 bases and the J gene lost 0 bases, with 25 bases spanning the gap. The CDR3 has 18 amino acids. Looked up from germline, CDR1 is DFQATT and CDR2 is SNEGSKA (reference sequence). The DNA of the CDR3 is TGCAGTGCCCGCCGGGGGCCTCGAAGGACGGAAAGCACAGATACGCAGTATTTT. It codes for CSARRGPRRTESTDTQYF.

This clonotype showed up many times. The chain is built from TRBV7-2 and TRBJ2-2; 8 nucleotides match TRBD2. The CDR3 extends over 13 amino acids. CDR1 SGHTA and CDR2 FQGNSA come from the germline V gene. Germline trimming cut 5 bases from V and 10 bases from J; bases unmatched to any gene: 6. CDR3 sequence (DNA): TGTGCCAGCAGCCTAAACGGGGGGGAGGAGCTGTTTTTT. This translates into CASSLNGGEELFF.

This clonotype was detected a few times. The chain recombines TRBV7-9 with TRBJ2-1; 14 bases are shared with TRBD2. The CDR3 is 18 amino acids. Germline CDR1 SEHNR, CDR2 FQNEAQ (reference sequence). V shed 3 bases, J shed 6 bases, and the junction held 10 bases outside the gene matches. The CDR3 protein is CASSFSGTSGGGFNEQFF. CDR3 sequence (DNA): TGTGCCAGCAGCTTCTCCGGGACTAGCGGGGGCGGATTCAATGAGCAGTTCTTC.

CDR3 residues: CASSLVGYPQYF. The CDR3 region has the DNA TGTGCCAGCAGCTTAGTCGGTTATCCGCAGTATTTT. The chain combines TRBV7-9 with TRBJ2-3; D gene unclear. From germline, CDR1 is SEHNR and CDR2 FQNEAQ (reference sequence). Trimming removed 1 base from V and 10 bases from J, with 9 bases in between. The CDR3 covers 12 residues.

This clonotype was counted a few times. V gene TRBV7-2 combines with J gene TRBJ2-7; D perhaps matches TRBD2 (5 bases). The germline gives CDR1 SGHTA, CDR2 FQGNSA. The V and J ends lost 3 bases and 0 bases respectively, with 21 bases between them. The CDR3 contains 18 residues. The CDR3 region is CASSFHLTGLLSSYEQYF. CDR3 sequence (DNA): TGTGCCAGCAGCTTCCACCTTACTGGACTGTTGAGCTCCTACGAGCAGTACTTC.

The CDR3 loop reads CASSQDQASSYEQYF. The CDR3 region has the DNA TGCGCCAGCAGCCAAGATCAGGCTAGCTCCTACGAGCAGTACTTC. This chain links TRBV4-3 with TRBJ2-7, with D unresolved. This CDR3 comprises 15 residues. Germline V lookup: CDR1 LGHNA, CDR2 YSLEER. With 0 bases removed from V and 0 bases from J, the gap between germline ends came to 9 bases.

This clonotype was observed a few times. The chain uses TRBV20-1 and TRBJ2-5; D may correspond to TRBD1 or TRBD2 (5 bases each). The germline V and J ends were trimmed by 2 bases and 1 base, with 8 bases remaining between them. The CDR3 is 13 amino acids. Germline V gene lookup returns CDR1 DFQATT and CDR2 SNEGSKA (reference sequence). The DNA of the CDR3 is TGCAGTGCTAGAAAGGGGAGCCAAGAGACCCAGTACTTC. It yields the protein CSARKGSQETQYF.

In this sample, this clonotype turned up many times. This chain joins TRBV7-9 and TRBJ2-7; D tentatively fits TRBD1 or TRBD2 (5 bases each). Between the trimmed V and J ends, which lost 5 bases and 6 bases, there was a span of 14 bases. The CDR3 has 13 residues. From germline, CDR1 is SEHNR and CDR2 FQNEAQ (reference sequence). The CDR3 DNA reads as TGTGCCAGCAGCCTCCAGGGCGAGGGCGAGCAGTACTTC. Protein: CASSLQGEGEQYF.

The V call is TRBV5-5, the J call TRBJ2-7; D is undetermined. Trimming shortened V by 0 bases and J by 0 bases, and 7 bases separated the two germline ends. The length of the CDR3 is 14 residues. Germline V gene data show CDR1 as SGHKS and CDR2 as YYEKEE (reference sequence). CDR3 amino acids: CASSLAVSSYEQYF. The CDR3 DNA reads TGTGCCAGCAGCTTGGCCGTCAGCTCCTACGAGCAGTACTTC.

This clonotype was seen a few times. The chain recombines TRBV4-3 with TRBJ1-3; D unclear. The germline V gene encodes CDR1 LGHNA and CDR2 YSLEER. The CDR3 extends over 13 amino acids. Trimming removed 1 base from V and 1 base from J, with 2 bases in between. This CDR3 reads CASSQASGNTIYF. The CDR3 DNA is TGCGCCAGCAGCCAAGCGTCTGGAAACACCATATATTTT.

This clonotype was counted only a few times. The DNA for the CDR3 is TGCAGTGCTACGAAATGGTTGGCTAGCACAGATACGCAGTATTTT. Translation: CSATKWLASTDTQYF. J is TRBJ2-3 and V is TRBV20-1; D unclear. This CDR3 is built from 15 residues. V shed 4 bases and J shed 0 bases, with 14 bases lying between them. Germline-derived CDR1 and CDR2 are DFQATT and SNEGSKA (reference sequence).

The rearrangement joins TRBV12-3 or TRBV12-4 to TRBJ2-1; no clear D gene. The CDR3 loop spans 13 amino acids. Trimming pared 3 bases from V and 6 bases from J, leaving 9 bases between. The CDR3 loop reads CASSFPAGNEQFF. The CDR3 bases are TGTGCCAGCAGTTTCCCCGCAGGCAATGAGCAGTTCTTC.

The chain employs TRBV7-2 and TRBJ2-3, with D perhaps given as TRBD1 or TRBD2 (5 bases each). Germline loops: CDR1 SGHTA, CDR2 FQGNSA. The CDR3 has 16 residues. V was pared by 2 bases and J by 2 bases, with 14 bases between. CDR3 in amino acids: CASSLRTGRNTDTQYF. In DNA, the CDR3 is TGTGCCAGCAGCTTACGCACGGGACGGAACACAGATACGCAGTATTTT.

This clonotype was seen more than once but under ten times. The V gene is TRBV20-1, the J gene TRBJ1-2, with a weak D call TRBD1 (5 bases). Trimming took off 0 bases at V and 9 bases at J, with 17 bases between the two ends. Looked up from germline, CDR1 is DFQATT and CDR2 is SNEGSKA (reference sequence). There are 14 residues in the CDR3. CDR3 in amino acids: CSARDLGQGSSYTF. CDR3 DNA: TGCAGTGCTAGAGATCTCGGGCAGGGCTCGAGCTACACCTTC.

V and J are TRBV6-2 or TRBV6-3 and TRBJ2-7, with a possible D match to TRBD1 (7 bases). V gave up 5 bases and J gave up 7 bases, with 21 bases separating them. Per the germline V gene, CDR1 is MNHEY and CDR2 is SVGEGT. The CDR3 consists of 15 residues. The CDR3 DNA reads as TGTGCCAGCAGTGCTATCGAGACAGGGACTTTGGAGCAGTACTTC. Amino acids: CASSAIETGTLEQYF.

The rearrangement joins TRBV5-1 to TRBJ1-2, with 9 bases that match TRBD1. The CDR3 covers 15 residues. Per the germline V gene, CDR1 is SGHRS and CDR2 is YFSETQ. The V and J ends lost 4 bases and 0 bases, in that order; junction bases with no gene match: 4. The CDR3 coding sequence is TGCGCCAGCAGCCAGGACAGGGGAGCTAACTATGGCTACACCTTC. Translated: CASSQDRGANYGYTF.

In its sample, this clonotype was seen a few times. The gene calls are TRBV20-1 and TRBJ2-4; unclear D gene. CDR1 DFQATT and CDR2 SNEGSKA come from the germline V gene (reference sequence). The V end lost 5 bases, the J end lost 1 base, and 12 bases lay between the germline ends. The CDR3 totals 14 residues. The CDR3 nucleotides read TGCAGTGCTTATTCTTTCGGGGCCAAAAACATTCAGTACTTC. It is translated as CSAYSFGAKNIQYF.

The genes are TRBV5-1 and TRBJ2-2; 15 bases are shared with TRBD2. The CDR3 sequence is 17 residues long. Germline V gene lookup returns CDR1 SGHRS and CDR2 YFSETQ. V trimming: 7 bases; J trimming: 4 bases; junction bases outside the gene matches: 8. In DNA, the CDR3 is TGCGCCAGCCAAGGACTAGCGGGGGGGCCACGCACCGGGGAGCTGTTTTTT. Protein: CASQGLAGGPRTGELFF.

This clonotype was counted between two and nine times. The gene calls are TRBV6-5 and TRBJ1-6, with D perhaps matching TRBD1 (5 bases). The CDR3 extends over 14 amino acids. Germline loops: CDR1 MNHEY, CDR2 SVGAGI. Trimming removed 6 bases from V and 8 bases from J, with 14 bases in between. The CDR3 here is CASRPWRGDSPLHF. The CDR3 coding sequence is TGTGCCAGCAGACCTTGGAGGGGAGATTCACCCCTCCACTTT.

This clonotype was seen a handful of times. This sequence joins TRBV12-5 and TRBJ2-3; 7 positions agree with TRBD1. V lost 7 bases and J lost 3; bases outside the gene matches: 7. CDR3 length equals 14 residues. Germline V CDR1 and CDR2: LGHNT, FRNRAP. The CDR3 DNA is TGTGCTAGTGCCCGACAGGGTGGGACAGATACGCAGTATTTT. Translating gives CASARQGGTDTQYF.

The V and J genes are TRBV5-1 and TRBJ2-1; TRBD2 matches 8 bases. Germline V gives CDR1 SGHRS, CDR2 YFSETQ. V lost 4 bases and J lost 0; bases outside the gene matches: 12. The CDR3 runs 18 residues. The CDR3 nucleotides read TGCGCCAGCAGCCCGCTTGGCGGGGGGCTCCACTCCTACAATGAGCAGTTCTTC. It translates to CASSPLGGGLHSYNEQFF.

This clonotype was found many times. This chain links TRBV5-1 with TRBJ1-1; a possible D gene is TRBD1 (5 bases). CDR1 is SGHRS, CDR2 YFSETQ, per germline. Trimming took off 4 bases at V and 3 bases at J, with 10 bases between the two ends. The CDR3 has 13 amino acids. CDR3 bases: TGCGCCAGCAGCCCAGGGCTGGACACTGAAGCTTTCTTT. Translating gives CASSPGLDTEAFF.

This chain connects TRBV20-1 to TRBJ2-7; no definite D call. In germline, CDR1 is DFQATT, CDR2 SNEGSKA (reference sequence). Between the trimmed V and J ends, which lost 5 bases and 3 bases, there was a span of 17 bases. The CDR3 spans 14 residues. The CDR3 sequence is CSALTTGRNYEQYV. The CDR3 nucleotides are TGCAGTGCTTTAACGACTGGAAGGAACTACGAGCAGTACGTC.

This clonotype was observed a few times. The chain has TRBV12-3 or TRBV12-4 and TRBJ2-2; D could derive from TRBD1 or TRBD2 (5 bases each). The CDR3 contains 18 residues. V was pared by 7 bases and J by 2 bases, with 23 bases between. CDR3 coding DNA: TGTGCCAGCACCCAAGGGGCCGGGTGGACTGCCAACACCGGGGAGCTGTTTTTT. Translated: CASTQGAGWTANTGELFF.

This clonotype was seen only a few times. V and J are TRBV7-2 and TRBJ2-3, with D possibly being TRBD2 (7 bases). Trimming left V 4 bases short and J 5 bases short, with 25 bases between. The CDR3 loop spans 18 amino acids. Germline values: CDR1 SGHTA, CDR2 FQGNSA. The CDR3 loop is CASSWGGGSGGLGDTQYF. CDR3 in DNA: TGTGCCAGCAGCTGGGGAGGGGGATCGGGGGGCCTCGGAGATACGCAGTATTTT.